This T cell receptor beta chain was documented in a study of blood T cell repertoires in COVID-19. Only in-frame clones appear in the TCRdb table, and some are missing; sequencing was by immunoSEQ multiplex PCR. The table shows roughly 100,000 clones, with around 86% occurring only once. Germline V gene sequence: CDR1 SGHTA, CDR2 FQGNSA. The V segment lost 5 bases and the J segment 4 bases; nucleotides outside the gene matches: 10. This CDR3 region has 17 residues. This chain connects TRBV7-2 to TRBJ2-3; 12 bases line up with TRBD2. Material: peripheral blood. The source of this sequence is a woman between 70 and 85 years old with acute or convalescent COVID-19. The CDR3 DNA reads as TGTGCCAGCAGCCGTAGACTAGCGGGAGTTCGGGCAGATACGCAGTATTTT. This translates into CASSRRLAGVRADTQYF.